Detailed here is one TCR beta chain. Its antigen is unidentified. This sample stems from a study of monozygotic twins with inflammatory bowel disease. Study observations and caveats: IBD patients displayed reduced TCRbeta diversity (inverse Simpson) when set against healthy co-twins.

The CDR3 has 16 amino acids. The germline V gene has CDR1 MNHEY and CDR2 SVGEGT. Every TCR library drew on around 3.5 ug of total RNA. TCRdb re-analyzed the 5' RACE reads; it lists each CDR3 protein once, without DNA. The sample includes approximately 380,000 distinct CDR3 sequences. The clonotype was recovered from a human donor with ulcerative colitis or Crohn's disease, or a healthy co-twin of an affected twin (not recorded which). The V and J genes are TRBV6-2 or TRBV6-3 and TRBJ2-6; TCRdb designates TRBD1, a call that cannot be tested without DNA. Sequencing was done on a sample of blood. CDR3 protein: CASIGTASSGANVLTF.